Given below is one T cell receptor (beta chain) in context. How the authors handled the data: For nucleated cells, counts were estimated from reference gene primer amplification. The data were produced by immunoSEQ multiplex PCR, yet TCRdb's version contains in-frame clones alone and is incomplete. V and J calls plus clone size are reproduced from that table; the DNA served to infer D and trimming. The sample has about 45,000 clones, approximately 90% seen once. The data derive from a study of blood T cell repertoires in COVID-19. Study details: Samples of COVID-19 (acute and convalescent) were obtained from the United States, Italy and Spain. PBMCs, B-cell-depleted T cells, or T cells provided the cDNA or gDNA that made up the material.

CDR3 size: 13 residues. Trimming shortened V by 3 bases and J by 1 base, and 6 bases separated the two germline ends. Per germline, CDR1 KGHSH and CDR2 LQKENI. This TCR derives from a woman aged 80 or older with active COVID-19. The chain uses TRBV18 and TRBJ1-1; D not certain. Sequencing input: peripheral blood. In DNA, the CDR3 is TGTGCCAGCTCACCTGCGGGGAACACTGAAGCTTTCTTT. It codes for CASSPAGNTEAFF.